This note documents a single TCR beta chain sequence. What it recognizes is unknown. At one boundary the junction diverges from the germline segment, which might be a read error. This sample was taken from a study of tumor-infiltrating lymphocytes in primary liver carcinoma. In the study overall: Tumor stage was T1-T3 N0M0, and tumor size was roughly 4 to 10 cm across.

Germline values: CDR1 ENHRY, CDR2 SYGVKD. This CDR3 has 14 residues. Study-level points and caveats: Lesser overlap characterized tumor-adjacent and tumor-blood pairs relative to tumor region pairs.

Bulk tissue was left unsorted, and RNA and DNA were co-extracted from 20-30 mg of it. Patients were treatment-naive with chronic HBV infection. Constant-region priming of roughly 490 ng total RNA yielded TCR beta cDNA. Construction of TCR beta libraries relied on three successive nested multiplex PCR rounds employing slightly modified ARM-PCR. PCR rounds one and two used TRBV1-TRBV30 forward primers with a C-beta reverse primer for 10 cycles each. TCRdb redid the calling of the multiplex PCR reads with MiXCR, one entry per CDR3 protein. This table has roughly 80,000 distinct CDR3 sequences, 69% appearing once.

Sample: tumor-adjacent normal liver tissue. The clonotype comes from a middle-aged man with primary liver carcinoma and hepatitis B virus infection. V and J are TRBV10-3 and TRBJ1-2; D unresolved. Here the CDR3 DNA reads TGTGTCATCAGTGAGTCGGTGAGGCAGGCCGGCTACACCTTC. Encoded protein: CVISESVRQAGYTF.